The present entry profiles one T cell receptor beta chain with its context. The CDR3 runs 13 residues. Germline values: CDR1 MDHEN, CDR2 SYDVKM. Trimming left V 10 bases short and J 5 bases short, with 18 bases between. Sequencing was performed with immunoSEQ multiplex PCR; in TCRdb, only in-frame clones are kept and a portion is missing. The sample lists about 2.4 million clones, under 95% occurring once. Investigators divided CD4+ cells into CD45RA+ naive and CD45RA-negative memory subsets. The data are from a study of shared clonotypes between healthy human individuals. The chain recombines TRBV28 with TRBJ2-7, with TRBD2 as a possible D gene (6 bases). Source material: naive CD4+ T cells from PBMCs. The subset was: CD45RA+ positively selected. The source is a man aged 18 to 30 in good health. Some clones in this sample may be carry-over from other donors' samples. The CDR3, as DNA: TGTGCCACCACACCGGGACTCCCCCACGAGCAGTACTTC. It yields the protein CATTPGLPHEQYF.